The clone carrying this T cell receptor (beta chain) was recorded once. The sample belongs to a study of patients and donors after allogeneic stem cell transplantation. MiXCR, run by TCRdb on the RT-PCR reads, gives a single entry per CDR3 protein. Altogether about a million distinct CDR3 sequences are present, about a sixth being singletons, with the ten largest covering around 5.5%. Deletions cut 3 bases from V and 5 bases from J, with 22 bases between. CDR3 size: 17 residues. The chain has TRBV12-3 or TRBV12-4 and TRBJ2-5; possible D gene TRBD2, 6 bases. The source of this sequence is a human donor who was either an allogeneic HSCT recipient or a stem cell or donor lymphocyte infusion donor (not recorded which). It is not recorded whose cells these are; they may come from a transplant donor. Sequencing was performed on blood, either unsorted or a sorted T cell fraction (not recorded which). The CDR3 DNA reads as TGTGCCAGCAGTTTGGAGGGGATCGACCGGAATTTGGAGACCCAGTACTTC. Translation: CASSLEGIDRNLETQYF.